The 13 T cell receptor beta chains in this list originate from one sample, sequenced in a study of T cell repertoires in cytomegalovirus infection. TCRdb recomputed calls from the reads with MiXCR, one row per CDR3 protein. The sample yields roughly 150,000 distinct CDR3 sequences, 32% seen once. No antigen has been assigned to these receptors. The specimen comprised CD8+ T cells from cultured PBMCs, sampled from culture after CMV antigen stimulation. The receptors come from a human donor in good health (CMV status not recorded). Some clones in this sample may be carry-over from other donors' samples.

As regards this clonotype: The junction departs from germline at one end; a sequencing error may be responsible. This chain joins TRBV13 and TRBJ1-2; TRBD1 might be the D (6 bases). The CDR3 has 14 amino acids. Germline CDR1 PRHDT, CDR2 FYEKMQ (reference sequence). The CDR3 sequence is CASSLDQGRTVYTF. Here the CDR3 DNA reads TGCGCCAGCAGCTTGGACCAGGGGCGTACTGTTTACACCTTC.

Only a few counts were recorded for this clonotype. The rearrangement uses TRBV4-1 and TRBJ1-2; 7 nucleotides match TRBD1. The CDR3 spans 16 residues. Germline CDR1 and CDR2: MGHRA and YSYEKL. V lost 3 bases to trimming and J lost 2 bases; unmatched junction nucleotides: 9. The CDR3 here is CASSHRDRSMNYGYTF. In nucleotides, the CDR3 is TGCGCCAGCAGCCACCGGGACAGATCTATGAACTATGGCTACACCTTC.

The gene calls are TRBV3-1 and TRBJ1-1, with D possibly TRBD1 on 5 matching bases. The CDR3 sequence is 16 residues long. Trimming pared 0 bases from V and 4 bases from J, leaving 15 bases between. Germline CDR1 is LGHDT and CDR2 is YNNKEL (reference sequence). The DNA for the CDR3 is TGTGCCAGCAGCCAAGATCAGGGTGAAATGGGCACTGAAGCTTTCTTT. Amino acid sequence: CASSQDQGEMGTEAFF.

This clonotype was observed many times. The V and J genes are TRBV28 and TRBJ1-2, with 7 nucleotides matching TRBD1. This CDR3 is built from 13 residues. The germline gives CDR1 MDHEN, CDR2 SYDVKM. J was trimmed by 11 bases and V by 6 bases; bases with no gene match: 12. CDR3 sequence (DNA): TGTGCCAGCAGATCCGGGACAGCCGAGAAATACACCTTC. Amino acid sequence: CASRSGTAEKYTF.

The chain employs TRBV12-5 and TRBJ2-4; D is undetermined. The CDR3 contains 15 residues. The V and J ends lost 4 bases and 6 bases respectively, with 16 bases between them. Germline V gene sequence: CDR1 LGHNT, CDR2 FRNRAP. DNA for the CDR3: TGTGCTAGTGGTTCTGATATCGTCGACTTAAACATTCAGTACTTC. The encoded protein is CASGSDIVDLNIQYF.

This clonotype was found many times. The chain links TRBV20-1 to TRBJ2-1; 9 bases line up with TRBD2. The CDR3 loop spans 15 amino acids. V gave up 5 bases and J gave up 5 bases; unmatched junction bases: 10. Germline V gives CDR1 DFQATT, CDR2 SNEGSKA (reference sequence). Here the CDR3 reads CSARSGGGDHNEQFF. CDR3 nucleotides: TGCAGTGCTCGATCGGGCGGGGGGGACCACAATGAGCAGTTCTTC.

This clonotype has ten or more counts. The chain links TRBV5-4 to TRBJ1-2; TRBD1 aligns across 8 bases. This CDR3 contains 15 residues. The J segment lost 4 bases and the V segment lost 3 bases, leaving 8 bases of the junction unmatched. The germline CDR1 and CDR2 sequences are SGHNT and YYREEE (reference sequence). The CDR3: CASSSSGGWVYGYTF. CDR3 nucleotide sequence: TGTGCCAGCAGCTCTTCAGGGGGCTGGGTCTATGGCTACACCTTC. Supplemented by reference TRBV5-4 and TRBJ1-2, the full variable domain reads ETGVTQSPTHLIKTRGQQVTLRCSSQSGHNTVSWYQQALGQGPQFIFQYYREEENGRGNFPPRFSGLQFPNYSSELNVNALELDDSALYLCASSSSGGWVYGYTFGSGTRLTVV.

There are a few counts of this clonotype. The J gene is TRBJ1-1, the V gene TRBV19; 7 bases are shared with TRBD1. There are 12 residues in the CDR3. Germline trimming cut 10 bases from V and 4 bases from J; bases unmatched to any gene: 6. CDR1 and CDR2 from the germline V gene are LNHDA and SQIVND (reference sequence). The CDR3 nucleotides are TGTGCCACCAAACAGGGGAGCACTGAAGCTTTCTTT. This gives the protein CATKQGSTEAFF.

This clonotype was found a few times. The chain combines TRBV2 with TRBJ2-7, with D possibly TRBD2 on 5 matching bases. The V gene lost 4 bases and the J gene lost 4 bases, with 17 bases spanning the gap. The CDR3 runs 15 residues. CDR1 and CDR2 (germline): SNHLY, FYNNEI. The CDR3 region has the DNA TGTGCCAGCAGTGTCCGGACTCCGTGGGATTACGAGCAGTACTTC. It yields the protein CASSVRTPWDYEQYF.

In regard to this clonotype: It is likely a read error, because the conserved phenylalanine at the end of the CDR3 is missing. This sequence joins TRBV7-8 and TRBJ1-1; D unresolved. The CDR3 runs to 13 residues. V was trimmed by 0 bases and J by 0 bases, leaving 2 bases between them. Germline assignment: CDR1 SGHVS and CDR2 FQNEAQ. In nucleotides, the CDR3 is TGTGCCAGCAGCTTAGCCCTGAACACTGAAGCTTTCTCT. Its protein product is CASSLALNTEAFS.

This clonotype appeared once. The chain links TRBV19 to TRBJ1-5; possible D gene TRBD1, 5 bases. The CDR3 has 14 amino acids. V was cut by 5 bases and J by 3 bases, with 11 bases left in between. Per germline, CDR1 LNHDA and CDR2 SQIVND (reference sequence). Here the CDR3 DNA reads TGTGCCAGTAGTCCTCGACAGCTCAATCAGCCCCAGCATTTT. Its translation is CASSPRQLNQPQHF.

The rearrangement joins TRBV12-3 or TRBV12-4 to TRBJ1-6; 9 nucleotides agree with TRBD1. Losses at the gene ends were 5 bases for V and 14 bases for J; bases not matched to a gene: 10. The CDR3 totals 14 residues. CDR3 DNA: TGTGCCAGCAGTCCCGGACAGGGGACTGGAACCCTCCACTTT. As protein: CASSPGQGTGTLHF.

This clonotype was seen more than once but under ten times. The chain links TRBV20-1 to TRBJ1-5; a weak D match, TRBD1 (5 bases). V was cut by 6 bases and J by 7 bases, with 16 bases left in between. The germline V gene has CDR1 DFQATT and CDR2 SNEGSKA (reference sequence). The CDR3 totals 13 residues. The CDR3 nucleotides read TGCAGTGCCCATGGCGGGGGTCAGCAGCCCCAGCATTTT. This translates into CSAHGGGQQPQHF.